This TCR beta chain was documented in a study of CD8+ T cells in alopecia areata. Turning to the study itself: Scoring treated patients' severity relied on the percentage of scalp area affected. Overall study results and limits: Significant decreases in scalp clonality and expanded CD8+ clones followed tofacitinib treatment.

Germline V gives CDR1 MGHDK, CDR2 SYGVNS. The CDR3 length is 15 residues. The junction had 8 bases not matched to a gene; V was cut back by 4 bases and J by 8 bases. RNA was isolated and reverse transcribed to cDNA, the sequencing template. Produced via immunoSEQ multiplex PCR; TCRdb's table is partial and in-frame only. This sample carries fewer than 250,000 clones, around two fifths of them seen once, and the ten largest clones take over 2.5%. Treatment noted: oral pan-JAK inhibitor, 5-10 mg twice daily. In the case of this clone: Antigen specificity is unknown.

V usage is TRBV25-1 and J usage is TRBJ2-4, with 10 bases fitting TRBD2. This material consisted of CD4+ T cells sorted from blood, taken at approximately week 39, from a patient treated with tofacitinib. The source is a human donor with alopecia areata. CDR3 in amino acids: CASSVSGRAGDIQYF. CDR3 in DNA: TGTGCCAGCAGTGTCAGCGGGAGGGCCGGGGACATTCAGTACTTC.